Listed here is a single TCR beta chain. No cognate antigen has been identified for it. The sample holds no much larger clone one base away, and base qualities are not on file. TCR CDR3 regions were amplified from genomic DNA by multiplex PCR using the deep immunoSEQ assay. Genomic DNA extracted from each cell subset was distributed evenly over all wells of several immunoSEQ 96-well plates, and each plate served as one replicate. Each replicate PCR for sorted subsets received about 0.2 ug genomic DNA, equal to roughly 29,000 T cell genomes. Purified libraries were quantified with a Qubit 3.0 fluorometer, sized on a Bioanalyzer 2100, and re-quantified with the KAPA Library Quantification kit. Every immunoSEQ 96-well plate was sequenced on a dedicated single-read 150-cycle Illumina NextSeq 550 flow cell. In the authors' own workflow: Because only junctional sequences without quality scores were contained in the immunoSEQ output, filtering matching that applied to full-length reads could not be performed. To assign V/J genes and CDR3, sequences were annotated using PyIR, a Python wrapper for IgBLAST v1.9, with IMGT germline references. Any read was removed if the V/J assignment was weak (E-value above 1e-6), the CDR3 was missing, or the read contained stop codons, out-of-frame junctions, or ambiguous translated residues. A V3J clonotype was defined by an identical inferred V gene, J gene, and CDR3 amino acid sequence. To compute the percentage overlap between repertoires, the number of shared unique clonotypes was divided by the size of the smaller repertoire. Three approaches were used to assess repertoire richness: RTK rarefaction, the Chao1 estimator, and Recon v2.1 estimates of unobserved clonotypes. For all TCRbeta clonotypes obtained by the gDNA method from a handful of donors, generation probabilities were computed with OLGA. The clones in this table, taken by TCRdb from immuneACCESS, are in-frame only. Not every clone is retained; where verified, under half of the shortfall comes from an unresolved V gene, and the cause of the rest is unknown. The V and J calls and clone size are taken from that table; D and trimming were inferred from the DNA. The sample table shows about 340,000 clones, and about 73% are seen once. The ten largest clones represent 8.5% to 12% of the sample.

This sample is part of a study of shared clonotypes between healthy human individuals (dated by TCRdb to between 2020 and 2021). Describing the broader study: The cohort included three men and two women between 18 and 49 years of age. For each donor, CD4 naive and CD4 memory were each run on three plates, CD8 naive on two plates, and CD8 memory on one plate. Blood TCR repertoires of five healthy adults were deeply sequenced to estimate repertoire size and the extent of clonotype sharing between individuals. Different laboratories and diverse techniques were used to prepare libraries and sequence TCR repertoires, to increase sequencing depth and limit assay-specific biases. Each donor's leukapheresis produced roughly between roughly 0.85 and 10 billion PBMCs. The paper's findings and limits, for the study overall: Pairwise subsampling led to the expectation that sequencing depth would affect the degree of clonotype sharing among donors. Only blood was sampled, and tissue TCR repertoires likely differ from those in blood. Roughly 5.2% of naive CD4, 3.5% of naive CD8, around 2.3% of memory CD4, and about 0.4% of memory CD8 clonotypes were shared across four donors. Because the study included a small number of donors, the genetic and exposure-history diversity represented was limited. Clonotypes shared by all four sorted-subset donors showed higher generation probabilities than non-shared clonotypes. Even with the large sequencing depth, rarefaction of the sorted-subset datasets indicated that sequencing was incomplete. Estimated clonotype richness was generally larger for naive than for memory subsets.

The germline ends are 7 bases apart after V is trimmed by 0 bases and J by 2 bases. The CDR3 sequence holds 14 residues, the cysteine and phenylalanine included. CDR3 DNA is the only sequence kept; it has 42 bases, read in frame from the first base. CDR1 and CDR2 are read off the germline V gene as MNHEY and SVGAGI. Healthy HIV-negative adults with no recently reported acute infections or vaccinations were included as donors. Only Caucasian adults living in Nashville, Tennessee, USA were represented among the donors. CD4+ T cells were enriched by magnetic negative selection, after which naive cells were positively selected on CD45RA and the negative fraction was taken as the memory subset. After blood collection by leukapheresis, PBMCs were isolated using Ficoll-Histopaque density gradient centrifugation and then cryopreserved in the vapor phase of liquid nitrogen. Analytical flow cytometry was used to check the purity and quantity of every magnetically sorted T cell population. From each sorted fraction, genomic DNA was isolated and quantified by UV absorbance on a Nanodrop 2000c.

Sequencing was done on a sample of memory CD4+ T cells sorted from blood. The cell subset or site label, read with the paper, signifies: CD45RA-negative fraction. This TCR was sampled from a man under 40 in good health. The chain couples TRBV6-5 to TRBJ1-1, with the identity of the D gene unclear. The DNA sequence is given as TGTGCCAGCAGTTACTCGAACGCTAACACTGAAGCTTTCTTT. The translation is CASSYSNANTEAFF.